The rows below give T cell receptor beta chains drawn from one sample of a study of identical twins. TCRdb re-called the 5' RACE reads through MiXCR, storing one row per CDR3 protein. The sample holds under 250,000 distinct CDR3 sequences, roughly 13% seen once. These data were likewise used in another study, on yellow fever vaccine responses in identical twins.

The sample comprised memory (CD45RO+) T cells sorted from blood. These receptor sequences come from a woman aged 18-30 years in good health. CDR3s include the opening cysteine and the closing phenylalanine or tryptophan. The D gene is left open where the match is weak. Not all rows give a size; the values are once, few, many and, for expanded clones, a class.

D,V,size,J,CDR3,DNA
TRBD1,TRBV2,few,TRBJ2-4,CASSILGQGILAKNIQYF,TGTGCCAGCAGTATACTGGGACAGGGAATATTAGCCAAAAACATTCAGTACTTC
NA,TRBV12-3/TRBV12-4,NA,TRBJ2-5,CASSLDSRQWQTQYF,TGTGCCAGCAGTTTAGATTCCCGGCAGTGGCAGACCCAGTACTTC
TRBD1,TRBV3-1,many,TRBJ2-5,CASSQDRYRGQETQYF,TGTGCCAGCAGCCAAGATCGGTACAGGGGGCAAGAGACCCAGTACTTC
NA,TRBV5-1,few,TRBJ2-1,CASSLGGGVHQAREQFF,TGCGCCAGCAGCTTGGGGGGGGGCGTACACCAAGCTCGGGAGCAGTTCTTC
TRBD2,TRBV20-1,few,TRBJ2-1,CSASSLADKFF,TGCAGTGCTAGCTCCCTAGCGGATAAGTTCTTC
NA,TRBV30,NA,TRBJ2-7,CAWSGQDEQYF,TGTGCCTGGAGTGGTCAGGACGAGCAGTACTTC
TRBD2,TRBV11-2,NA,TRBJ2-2,CASSLGLGLAGTTGELFF,TGTGCCAGCAGCTTAGGTCTAGGGCTAGCGGGGACCACCGGGGAGCTGTTTTTT
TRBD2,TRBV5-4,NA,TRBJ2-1,CASSLGLAGGIYNEQFF,TGTGCCAGCAGTCTGGGACTAGCGGGAGGGATTTACAATGAGCAGTTCTTC
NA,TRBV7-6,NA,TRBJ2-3,CASSPAGPDTQYF,TGTGCCAGCAGCCCCGCCGGCCCAGATACGCAGTATTTT
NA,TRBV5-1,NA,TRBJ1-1,CASRTGAGANTEAFF,TGCGCCAGCAGGACTGGGGCAGGGGCGAACACTGAAGCTTTCTTT
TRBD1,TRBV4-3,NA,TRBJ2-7,CASSLEQGRHYEQYF,TGCGCCAGCAGCCTCGAACAGGGGCGTCACTACGAGCAGTACTTC
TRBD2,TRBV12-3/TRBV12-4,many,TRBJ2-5,CASSPGGEETQYF,TGTGCCAGCAGTCCGGGGGGTGAGGAGACCCAGTACTTC
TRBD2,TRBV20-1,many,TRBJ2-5,CSASRSSRGGDETQYF,TGCAGTGCTAGTAGGTCCTCTCGCGGGGGGGACGAGACCCAGTACTTC
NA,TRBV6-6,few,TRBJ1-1,CATTGAAEAFF,TGTGCCACCACCGGGGCAGCTGAAGCTTTCTTT
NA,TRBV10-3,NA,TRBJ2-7,CAISESWAYEQYF,TGTGCCATCAGTGAGTCGTGGGCCTACGAGCAGTACTTC
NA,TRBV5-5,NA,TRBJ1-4,CASSSTGTATNEKLFF,TGTGCCAGCAGCTCTACGGGAACCGCAACTAATGAAAAACTGTTTTTT
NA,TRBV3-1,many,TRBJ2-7,CASSQGLALSSYEQYF,TGTGCCAGCAGCCAAGGGCTAGCTCTGAGCTCCTACGAGCAGTACTTC
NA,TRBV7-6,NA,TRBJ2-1,CASSLGGPSGNEQFF,TGTGCCAGCAGCCTCGGAGGGCCCTCGGGCAATGAGCAGTTCTTC
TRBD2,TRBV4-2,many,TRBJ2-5,CASSQEALAGRSETQYF,TGTGCCAGCAGCCAAGAGGCACTAGCGGGAAGGTCGGAGACCCAGTACTTC
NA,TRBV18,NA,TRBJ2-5,CASTRDFRETQYF,TGTGCCAGCACCAGGGACTTCCGGGAGACCCAGTACTTC
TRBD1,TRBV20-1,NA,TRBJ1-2,CSAPGQGMTNYGYTF,TGCAGTGCCCCAGGACAGGGGATGACTAACTATGGCTACACCTTC
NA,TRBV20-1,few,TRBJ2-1,CSTRRNEQFF,TGCAGTACCAGAAGGAATGAGCAGTTCTTC
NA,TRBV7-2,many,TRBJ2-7,CASSSPKGGYEQYF,TGTGCCAGCAGCTCCCCTAAAGGGGGCTACGAGCAGTACTTC
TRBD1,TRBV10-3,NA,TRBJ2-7,CAITKGTETYEQYF,TGTGCCATCACTAAAGGGACAGAAACCTACGAGCAGTACTTC
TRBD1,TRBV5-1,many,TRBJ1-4,CASSLEGAGGYEKLFF,TGCGCCAGCAGCTTGGAGGGGGCAGGCGGTTATGAAAAACTGTTTTTT
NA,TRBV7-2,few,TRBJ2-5,CASSLAGGQFSRETQYF,TGTGCCAGCAGCTTAGCGGGGGGCCAGTTTTCGAGAGAGACCCAGTACTTC
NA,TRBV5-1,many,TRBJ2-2,CASSLHGGSNTGELFF,TGCGCCAGCAGCTTGCATGGGGGCTCGAACACCGGGGAGCTGTTTTTT
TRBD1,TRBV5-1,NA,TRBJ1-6,CASSLNTGGYNSPLHF,TGCGCCAGCAGCCTAAATACAGGGGGCTATAATTCACCCCTCCACTTT
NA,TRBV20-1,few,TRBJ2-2,CSAIRGASAGELFF,TGCAGTGCTATCCGAGGGGCGAGCGCCGGGGAGCTGTTTTTT
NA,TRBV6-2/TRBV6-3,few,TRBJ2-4,CASRELSPKNIQYF,TGTGCCAGCAGGGAGTTGAGTCCCAAAAACATTCAGTACTTC
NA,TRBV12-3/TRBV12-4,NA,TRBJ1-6,CASSFRSRRDNSPLHF,TGTGCCAGCAGTTTTAGGAGCCGCCGGGATAATTCACCCCTCCACTTT
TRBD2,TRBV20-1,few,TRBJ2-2,CSAKGLAGATGTGELFF,TGCAGTGCTAAAGGACTAGCGGGGGCCACGGGCACCGGGGAGCTGTTTTTT
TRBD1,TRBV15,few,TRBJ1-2,CATSRGQGLGGYTF,TGTGCCACCAGCAGAGGACAGGGGTTGGGTGGCTACACCTTC
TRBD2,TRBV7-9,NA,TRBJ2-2,CASSYHIAGGRPGELFF,TGTGCCAGCAGCTACCACATAGCGGGAGGCAGACCCGGGGAGCTGTTTTTT
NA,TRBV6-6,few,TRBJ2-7,CASQGAGYLQYF,TGTGCCAGCCAAGGGGCGGGTTACTTGCAGTACTTC
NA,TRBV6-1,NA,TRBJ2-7,CASSAPTSSYEQYF,TGTGCCAGCAGTGCCCCCACTAGCTCCTACGAGCAGTACTTC
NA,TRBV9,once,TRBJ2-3,CASSVSVGDTQYF,TGTGCCAGCAGCGTCAGTGTTGGAGATACGCAGTATTTT
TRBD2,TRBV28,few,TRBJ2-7,CASSLGGTSGRYEQYF,TGTGCCAGCAGTTTAGGAGGGACTAGCGGGAGGTACGAGCAGTACTTC
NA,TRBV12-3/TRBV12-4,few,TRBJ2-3,CASSLLTRDTQYF,TGTGCCAGCAGTTTGCTGACTAGAGATACGCAGTATTTT
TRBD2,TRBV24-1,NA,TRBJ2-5,CATSDDLAGQETQYF,TGTGCCACCAGTGATGACCTAGCGGGGCAAGAGACCCAGTACTTC
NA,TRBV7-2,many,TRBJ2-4,CASSLVLAGTGIQYF,TGTGCCAGCAGCTTGGTTCTGGCAGGGACTGGCATTCAGTACTTC
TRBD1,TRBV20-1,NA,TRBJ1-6,CSARDLGQGPSYNSPLHF,TGCAGTGCTAGAGATCTGGGACAGGGGCCCTCCTATAATTCACCCCTCCACTTT
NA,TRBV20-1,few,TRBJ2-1,CSASSKTYNEQFF,TGCAGTGCTAGTTCTAAAACCTACAATGAGCAGTTCTTC
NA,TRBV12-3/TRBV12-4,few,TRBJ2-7,CASTTWGDRYYEQYF,TGTGCCAGCACCACCTGGGGGGACCGCTACTACGAGCAGTACTTC
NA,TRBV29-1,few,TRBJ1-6,CSVRQAYNSPLHF,TGCAGCGTCCGACAGGCCTATAATTCACCCCTCCACTTT
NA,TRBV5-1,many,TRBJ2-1,CASSPGRTYNEQFF,TGCGCCAGCAGCCCGGGACGGACGTACAATGAGCAGTTCTTC
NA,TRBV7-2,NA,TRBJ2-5,CASSLVVGGAGGETQYF,TGTGCCAGCAGCTTAGTTGTTGGGGGGGCCGGGGGAGAGACCCAGTACTTC
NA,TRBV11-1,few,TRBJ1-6,CASSTYGGGGTYNSPLHF,TGTGCCAGCAGCACCTACGGAGGGGGTGGGACTTATAATTCACCCCTCCACTTT